A selection of T cell receptor beta chains follows, all from one sample in a study of cytomegalovirus exposure and HLA in healthy donors. Produced via immunoSEQ multiplex PCR; TCRdb's table is partial and in-frame only. The sample carries more than 75,000 clones, around 75% recorded once. Sequencing used PBMCs. The receptors shown here come from a woman aged 40 to 50 in good health and CMV-seropositive. Both conserved end residues are part of each CDR3. The D gene is left open where the match is weak. Size tells how often a clone was seen (once, few, many) or the class of an expanded clone, and some rows leave it out.

D	V	size	J	CDR3	DNA
TRBD1	TRBV5-5	-	TRBJ1-2	CASSLQPGQGIYGYTF	TGTGCCAGCAGCCTCCAGCCGGGACAGGGTATATATGGCTACACCTTC
-	TRBV2	-	TRBJ2-1	CASSEALRERRNEQFF	TGTGCCAGCAGTGAAGCGCTACGGGAGAGGAGAAATGAGCAGTTCTTC
TRBD1	TRBV9	once	TRBJ1-1	CASSTGTGELMNTEAFF	TGTGCCAGCAGCACCGGGACAGGGGAGCTGATGAACACTGAAGCTTTCTTT
TRBD1	TRBV5-6	-	TRBJ1-2	CASSLQGGGYTF	TGTGCCAGCAGCTTACAGGGGGGCGGCTACACCTTC
TRBD2	TRBV18	-	TRBJ2-1	CASSPMGLPGGNEQFF	TGTGCCAGCTCACCGATGGGACTTCCGGGGGGCAATGAGCAGTTCTTC
-	TRBV7-2	few	TRBJ1-6	CASSLEVEGTPLHF	TGTGCCAGCAGCTTAGAGGTGGAGGGTACACCCCTCCACTTT
-	TRBV7-9	-	TRBJ1-2	CATGNGVNYGYTF	TGTGCCACTGGGAACGGGGTTAACTATGGCTACACCTTC
TRBD1	TRBV5-4	-	TRBJ1-1	CASSSDRDFNTEAFF	TGTGCCAGCAGCTCAGACAGGGATTTTAACACTGAAGCTTTCTTT
TRBD1	TRBV2	-	TRBJ1-5	CASSVAGTVNQPQHF	TGTGCCAGCAGTGTTGCGGGGACAGTTAATCAGCCCCAGCATTTT
-	TRBV6-1	-	TRBJ2-7	CASSGLEYEQYF	TGTGCCAGCAGTGGACTGGAGTACGAGCAGTACTTC
TRBD1	TRBV10-2	few	TRBJ1-5	CASSDDRANQPQHF	TGCGCCAGCAGTGACGACAGGGCAAATCAGCCCCAGCATTTT
TRBD1	TRBV9	-	TRBJ1-6	CASSDTTGSYNSPLHF	TGTGCCAGCAGCGACACGACAGGGTCCTATAATTCACCCCTCCACTTT
TRBD2	TRBV5-1	-	TRBJ2-7	CASSMTSGSYEQYF	TGCGCCAGCAGCATGACTAGCGGCTCCTACGAGCAGTACTTC
TRBD1	TRBV7-3	few	TRBJ2-1	CASSPGQIYNEQFF	TGTGCCAGCAGCCCGGGACAGATCTACAATGAGCAGTTCTTC
TRBD1	TRBV28	-	TRBJ2-7	CASRNDGTASYEQYF	TGTGCCAGCAGGAATGACGGGACAGCGTCCTACGAGCAGTACTTC
-	TRBV9	-	TRBJ1-5	CASSVGQSSQPQHF	TGTGCCAGCAGCGTAGGACAGAGCAGTCAGCCCCAGCATTTT
-	TRBV6-5	few	TRBJ1-4	CASSYSAPTALEALFF	TGTGCCAGCAGTTACTCGGCACCGACAGCCCTTGAAGCCCTGTTTTTT
-	TRBV7-9	-	TRBJ2-2	CASSLGSLGTGELFF	TGTGCCAGCAGCTTAGGGAGTCTCGGCACCGGGGAGCTGTTTTTT
-	TRBV2	-	TRBJ2-3	CASSGGEADTQYF	TGTGCCAGCAGCGGAGGGGAGGCAGATACGCAGTATTTT
-	TRBV28	few	TRBJ1-1	CASHVWVPLQGNTEAFF	TGTGCCAGCCACGTTTGGGTCCCCCTCCAGGGGAACACTGAAGCTTTCTTT
-	TRBV7-2	-	TRBJ2-2	CASSSVGRPLGELFF	TGTGCCAGCAGCTCAGTGGGGAGGCCCCTCGGGGAGCTGTTTTTT
-	TRBV12-5	-	TRBJ2-2	CASGLPTQQAGELFF	TGTGCTAGTGGTTTGCCGACGCAACAGGCGGGAGAGCTGTTTTTT
-	TRBV27	-	TRBJ2-7	CASSSGGRYEQYF	TGTGCCAGCAGTTCCGGGGGTAGATACGAGCAGTACTTC
-	TRBV28	-	TRBJ2-5	CASSLVEQGKTQYF	TGTGCCAGCAGTTTGGTTGAGCAGGGGAAGACCCAGTACTTC
TRBD1	TRBV28	-	TRBJ2-7	CASGDRVREQYF	TGTGCCAGCGGCGACAGGGTTAGGGAGCAGTACTTC
-	TRBV7-3	-	TRBJ2-2	CASSLGLGAGGTGELFF	TGTGCCAGCAGCTTAGGGCTGGGCGCCGGGGGCACCGGGGAGCTGTTTTTT
TRBD2	TRBV6-5	-	TRBJ2-7	CASSRREGTGHEQYF	TGTGCCAGCAGTAGGCGGGAGGGCACAGGCCACGAGCAGTACTTC
TRBD1	TRBV9	-	TRBJ2-5	CASSVSPGQGVGRNF	TGTGCCAGCAGCGTATCCCCGGGACAGGGAGTGGGGAGGAACTTC
-	TRBV13	-	TRBJ2-1	CASSFSGNNEQFF	TGTGCCAGCAGCTTTTCAGGTAACAATGAGCAGTTCTTC
TRBD2	TRBV6-4	-	TRBJ2-3	CASSDSGGYTDTQYF	TGTGCCAGCAGTGATAGCGGGGGGTACACAGATACGCAGTATTTT
TRBD1	TRBV28	-	TRBJ2-3	CASSSWDSGHTDTQYF	TGTGCCAGCAGTTCATGGGACAGTGGGCACACAGATACGCAGTATTTT
TRBD1	TRBV11-2	-	TRBJ1-2	CASSLGGQGSGYTF	TGTGCCAGCAGCCTAGGGGGACAGGGTAGCGGCTACACCTTC
-	TRBV6-1	once	TRBJ1-4	CASITGPATNEKLFF	TGTGCCAGTATTACAGGTCCTGCAACTAATGAAAAACTGTTTTTT
-	TRBV25-1	-	TRBJ1-4	CASSEPRLGEKLFF	TGTGCCAGCAGTGAACCCAGACTAGGGGAAAAACTGTTTTTT
-	TRBV6-5	-	TRBJ1-4	CASRTTGGNEKLFF	TGTGCCAGCAGGACGACTGGTGGTAATGAAAAACTGTTTTTT
TRBD1	TRBV28	-	TRBJ2-7	CASRTGFYEQYF	TGTGCCAGCCGGACAGGGTTCTACGAGCAGTACTTC
TRBD2	TRBV6-5	-	TRBJ2-3	CASSYSSGSGIDTQYF	TGTGCCAGCAGTTACTCTAGCGGGAGTGGGATAGATACGCAGTATTTT
TRBD2	TRBV4-3	once	TRBJ2-7	CASSNSGRGAYEQYF	TGCGCCAGCAGCAATAGCGGGAGAGGGGCCTACGAGCAGTACTTC
-	TRBV5-6	-	TRBJ2-7	CASSWQQGTYEQYF	TGTGCCAGCAGCTGGCAACAGGGAACCTACGAGCAGTACTTC
-	TRBV27	-	TRBJ1-6	CASRPLTWRNSPLHF	TGTGCCAGCAGACCGTTGACCTGGAGAAATTCACCCCTCCACTTT
-	TRBV5-4	-	TRBJ2-5	CASSFGGQSQETQYF	TGTGCCAGCAGCTTCGGGGGACAGTCGCAAGAGACCCAGTACTTC
TRBD2	TRBV28	-	TRBJ2-7	CASRGSGTSGVSYEQYF	TGTGCCAGCAGAGGGTCCGGGACTAGCGGGGTCTCCTACGAGCAGTACTTC
-	TRBV9	-	TRBJ1-2	CASSPPTAGRLYGYTF	TGTGCCAGCAGCCCCCCCACCGCCGGCCGACTATATGGCTACACCTTC
-	TRBV6-5	-	TRBJ1-2	CASADNLYGYTF	TGTGCCAGCGCGGACAATCTGTATGGCTACACCTTC
-	TRBV19	-	TRBJ2-1	CASSRGSEQFF	TGTGCCAGTAGTCGGGGGTCAGAGCAGTTCTTC
TRBD1	TRBV18	-	TRBJ1-2	CASSPDRVYGYTF	TGTGCCAGCTCACCAGACAGGGTGTATGGCTACACCTTC
-	TRBV7-9	once	TRBJ1-2	CASSLPSNYGYTF	TGTGCCAGCAGCTTGCCCAGTAACTATGGCTACACCTTC
-	TRBV18	-	TRBJ1-4	CASSPPDIGEKLFF	TGTGCCAGCTCACCACCGGACATCGGTGAAAAACTGTTTTTT
TRBD2	TRBV29-1	-	TRBJ2-7	CSVRLAGGLVSYEQYF	TGCAGCGTGAGACTAGCGGGAGGACTAGTCTCCTACGAGCAGTACTTC
-	TRBV6-1	few	TRBJ1-5	CASSDIGTPYSNQPQHF	TGTGCCAGCAGTGATATTGGGACACCCTATAGCAATCAGCCCCAGCATTTT
TRBD1	TRBV18	-	TRBJ1-1	CASSNGQGGEAFF	TGTGCCAGCTCAAACGGACAGGGTGGTGAAGCTTTCTTT
-	TRBV2	few	TRBJ2-3	CASSDQGTSDTDTQYF	TGTGCCAGCAGTGATCAGGGGACCTCAGACACAGATACGCAGTATTTT
-	TRBV4-3	-	TRBJ2-1	CASSQLSGDEQFF	TGCGCCAGCAGCCAGCTCTCGGGAGATGAGCAGTTCTTC
-	TRBV2	-	TRBJ2-7	CASSDFRDGLMYEQYF	TGTGCCAGCAGTGATTTCCGGGACGGACTAATGTACGAGCAGTACTTC
-	TRBV6-5	-	TRBJ1-1	CASSWATGVNTEAFF	TGTGCCAGCAGTTGGGCGACGGGGGTGAACACTGAAGCTTTCTTT
-	TRBV30	-	TRBJ1-4	CALSMRLREKLFF	TGTGCCCTTAGCATGCGACTGAGGGAAAAACTGTTTTTT
TRBD2	TRBV5-4	-	TRBJ2-3	CASSSQAGVTDTQYF	TGTGCCAGCAGCTCCCAAGCGGGAGTCACAGATACGCAGTATTTT
-	TRBV7-9	few	TRBJ1-2	CASSLGQAFYGYTF	TGTGCCAGCAGCTTAGGCCAGGCCTTCTATGGCTACACCTTC
TRBD1	TRBV2	-	TRBJ2-7	CARGSVDRAYEQYF	TGTGCCAGGGGATCAGTGGACAGGGCTTACGAGCAGTACTTC